Here is one TCR beta chain with its context. A Seattle source enrolled patients during active infection and followed them longitudinally. The sample is drawn from a study of blood T cell repertoires in COVID-19. In the study's own analysis: Reference gene primers were amplified, and this amplification served to estimate nucleated cell counts. Clones were read by immunoSEQ multiplex PCR, and TCRdb kept only the in-frame ones, dropping some. From that table come the V and J calls and clone size; the DNA was used to work out D and trimming. This table has about 250,000 clones, approximately 89% appearing once. The V and J ends lost 5 bases and 2 bases, in that order; junction bases with no gene match: 4. Germline V gene lookup returns CDR1 LNHDA and CDR2 SQIVND (reference sequence). The CDR3 is 15 residues long.

Sequencing used peripheral blood. This sequence was found in a woman under 40 with COVID-19, enrolled during active disease. The V and J genes are TRBV19 and TRBJ1-3; 9 bases are shared with TRBD1. The CDR3: CASSPGTGTGNTIYF. The CDR3 DNA reads TGTGCCAGTAGTCCCGGGACAGGGACTGGAAACACCATATATTTT.